This is a list of T cell receptor beta chains from one sample in a study of cytomegalovirus exposure and HLA in healthy donors. The repertoire was sequenced with immunoSEQ multiplex PCR; TCRdb's copy has only in-frame clones and lacks some. The sample has 90,000 to 120,000 clones; 81% are singletons. Sequenced: PBMCs. These receptors all stem from a man younger than 40 in good health and CMV-seronegative. CDR3s include the opening cysteine and the closing phenylalanine or tryptophan. The D gene is left open where the match is weak. Size is omitted from some rows. Given values are once, few, many or a class for expanded clones.

v_call	clone_size	d_call	j_call	cdr3_nt	cdr3_aa
TRBV7-9	-	TRBD1	TRBJ2-3	TGTGCCAGCAGAGGGGACAGGGTTAGCACAGATACGCAGTATTTT	CASRGDRVSTDTQYF
TRBV28	-	-	TRBJ2-7	TGTGCCAGCAGAGGACAGAACTACGAGCAGTACTTC	CASRGQNYEQYF
TRBV5-1	-	-	TRBJ2-7	TGCGCCAGCAGCCAAAGTAGCCGGGACGAGCAGTACTTC	CASSQSSRDEQYF
TRBV5-4	-	TRBD2	TRBJ2-1	TGTGCTGGTGGGGGGGTCTCCTACAATGAGCAGTTCTTC	CAGGGVSYNEQFF
TRBV4-1	-	TRBD2	TRBJ2-5	TGCGCCAGCAGCCAAGAAAAGGGGACTAGCGGGTACCAAGAGACCCAGTACTTC	CASSQEKGTSGYQETQYF
TRBV30	-	-	TRBJ1-2	TGTGCCTGGAGGGCAGGGGCCGTTAACTATGGCTACACCTTC	CAWRAGAVNYGYTF
TRBV28	-	-	TRBJ1-2	TGTGCCAGCAGCCCCCAGGGGTTCGTTGGCTACACCTTC	CASSPQGFVGYTF
TRBV2	-	-	TRBJ2-5	TGTGCCAGCAGTGGGGCGGGTTTTGAGACCCAGTACTTC	CASSGAGFETQYF
TRBV28	-	TRBD2	TRBJ2-1	TGTGCCAGCAGACCAACTAGCGGGACTTACAATGAGCAGTTCTTC	CASRPTSGTYNEQFF
TRBV6-5	once	TRBD1	TRBJ1-1	TGTGCCAGCAGTTACTCCCGGACAGGGGCGAACACTGAAGCTTTCTTT	CASSYSRTGANTEAFF
TRBV10-1	-	TRBD2	TRBJ2-7	TGCGCCAGCAGCCCAGCTTTAAGCGGGAAGTACCACGAGCAGTACTTC	CASSPALSGKYHEQYF
TRBV19	-	TRBD2	TRBJ2-7	TGTGCCAGTAGTATGGCTAGCGGGCCTACGGCCTACGAGCAGTACTTC	CASSMASGPTAYEQYF
TRBV2	-	-	TRBJ2-7	TGTGCCAGCAGGGACAATACCTACGAGCAGTACTTC	CASRDNTYEQYF
TRBV2	-	-	TRBJ1-2	TGTGCCAGCACCGAACCTGGGACATCGTATGGCTACACCTTC	CASTEPGTSYGYTF
TRBV30	-	-	TRBJ1-3	TGTGCCTGGACTAAAAGGGGTTTTCTTGAAAACACCATATATTTT	CAWTKRGFLENTIYF
TRBV28	-	TRBD1	TRBJ1-1	TGTGCCAGCAGTCGACAGGGGGCGGTCACTGAAGCTTTCTTT	CASSRQGAVTEAFF
TRBV28	once	-	TRBJ2-2	TGTGCCAGCAGCCCCGCGGGTGCGAACACCGGGGAGCTGTTTTTT	CASSPAGANTGELFF
TRBV2	-	TRBD1	TRBJ1-2	TGTGCCAGCAGAGGGGACAGGGTGGACGGCTACACCTTC	CASRGDRVDGYTF
TRBV9	-	-	TRBJ2-7	TGTGCCAGCAGCTCCCGGGACTTCCCCTCCTACGAGCAGTACTTC	CASSSRDFPSYEQYF
TRBV7-3	-	TRBD1	TRBJ1-1	TGTGCCAGCAGCTTACTCCCGGGACAGGGTTTGCGGATTGACACTGAAGCTTTCTTT	CASSLLPGQGLRIDTEAFF
TRBV21-1	-	-	TRBJ2-2	TGTGCCAGCAGCACAGGACTTGGGACCGGGGAGCTGTTTTTT	CASSTGLGTGELFF
TRBV5-1	-	-	TRBJ2-7	TGCGGCAGCTCCCCGACAGAGACCCACTACGAGCAGTACTTC	CGSSPTETHYEQYF
TRBV7-9	-	TRBD1	TRBJ1-1	TGTGCCAGCAGCCTAGGGGGCTCTGAAGCTTTCTTT	CASSLGGSEAFF
TRBV7-3	-	-	TRBJ2-1	TGTGCCAGCAGCCTGGGGCTAGCCTACAATGAGCAGTTCTTC	CASSLGLAYNEQFF
TRBV2	-	-	TRBJ1-1	TGTGCCAGCGGGTGGGAGCAGTACACTGAAGCTTTCTTT	CASGWEQYTEAFF
TRBV30	-	-	TRBJ2-2	TGTGCCTGGAGTAGCGGGTCGAACACCGGGGAGCTGTTTTTT	CAWSSGSNTGELFF
TRBV28	-	-	TRBJ1-5	TGTGCCCACCGGAGGGACCGAGGCAATCAGCCCCAGCATTTT	CAHRRDRGNQPQHF
TRBV30	-	-	TRBJ2-6	TGTGCCTGGACGCTCGGGAGTGGGGCCAACGTCCTGACTTTC	CAWTLGSGANVLTF
TRBV7-6	once	-	TRBJ2-7	TGTGCCAGCAGCCCAAACTCGGGGAACTACGAGCAGTACTTC	CASSPNSGNYEQYF
TRBV7-8	-	TRBD1	TRBJ2-7	TGTGCCAGCAGCCCCGGGACAGGGGCCTACGAGCAGTACTTC	CASSPGTGAYEQYF
TRBV9	once	TRBD1	TRBJ1-4	TGTGCCAGCAGCGCGGGGGGAGGGGACAGGGTCGAAAAACTGTTTTTT	CASSAGGGDRVEKLFF
TRBV10-3	-	TRBD1	TRBJ1-2	TGTGCCATCAGTGAACTGACAGGGGGCTACTATGGCTACACCTTC	CAISELTGGYYGYTF
TRBV10-3	once	TRBD1	TRBJ2-1	TGTGCCATCAACCCCGGACAGGGGGCGGGCAATGAGCAGTTCTTC	CAINPGQGAGNEQFF
TRBV27	-	TRBD2	TRBJ2-1	TGTGCCAGCATTAGCGGGGGGCCGAGGAATGAGCAGTTCTTC	CASISGGPRNEQFF
TRBV7-2	-	-	TRBJ2-7	TGTGCCAGCAGCTTATATAACTACGAGCAGTACTTC	CASSLYNYEQYF
TRBV5-5	-	TRBD1	TRBJ2-7	TGTGCCAGCAGCCGGGCAGGGGGCGGGTACGAGCAGTACTTC	CASSRAGGGYEQYF
TRBV5-1	-	-	TRBJ2-7	TGCGCCAGCAGCTTGGGGGCCGCTTCCTACGAGCAGTACTTC	CASSLGAASYEQYF
TRBV6-5	once	-	TRBJ2-3	TGTGCCAGCAGCAGGGGAATCTACACAGATACGCAGTATTTT	CASSRGIYTDTQYF
TRBV10-1	-	-	TRBJ2-5	TGCGCCAGCAGTGATCCCCGCTCTAGAGAGACCCAGTACTTC	CASSDPRSRETQYF
TRBV13	-	-	TRBJ2-7	TGTGCCAGCAGCTTATTCGCGGGGTCCGAGCAGTACTTC	CASSLFAGSEQYF
TRBV7-8	-	-	TRBJ2-7	TGTGCCAGCAGCTTGGCCGGGGCCTACGAGCAGTACTTC	CASSLAGAYEQYF
TRBV7-7	few	-	TRBJ1-6	TGTGCTAGCAGCGCCGGGACAAATAATTCACCCCTCCACTTT	CASSAGTNNSPLHF
TRBV4-1	-	TRBD1	TRBJ1-5	TGCGCCAGCAGCCAAGAAGGGGGACAGGGGGGAAATCAGCCCCAGCATTTT	CASSQEGGQGGNQPQHF
TRBV7-3	-	TRBD2	TRBJ2-2	TGTGCCAGCAGCTTAACGGCGGGAGGGTCCCCCGGGGAGCTGTTTTTT	CASSLTAGGSPGELFF
TRBV30	-	-	TRBJ2-7	TGTGCCTGGAGTCCTCAGGCTCTCTCCTACGAGCAGTACTTC	CAWSPQALSYEQYF
TRBV5-6	-	-	TRBJ1-2	TGTGCCAGCAGCTTGGTTCTAGGAACCCGTAAGAACACCTTC	CASSLVLGTRKNTF
TRBV4-1	-	TRBD2	TRBJ2-7	TGCGCCAGCAGCCACCCGACTAGCGGGGAGTACGAGCAGTACTTC	CASSHPTSGEYEQYF
TRBV2	few	TRBD1	TRBJ1-4	TGTGCCAGCAGTGGCAGGGACAGGGATAATGAAAAACTGTTTTTT	CASSGRDRDNEKLFF
TRBV11-1	-	TRBD1	TRBJ1-6	TGTGCCAGCAGCCCAGGGTACAGGGGTGGCTCACCCCTCCACTTT	CASSPGYRGGSPLHF